This T cell receptor beta chain was found in a study of T-cell memory formation after mild COVID-19. As to this clonotype: Its specificity is unknown.

CDR1 and CDR2 from the germline V gene are MGHRA and YSYEKL. The CDR3 runs to 16 residues. Deletions cut 0 bases from V and 4 bases from J, with 16 bases between. Study-wide results and caveats: Day 37-peaking second-wave clones had unconfirmed SARS-CoV-2 specificity. Later expanders leaned CD4+, whereas day 15 to 85 contracting clones were balanced CD4/CD8. The appearance of some responding clones in pre-infection memory suggested that cross-reactive memory joined.

One entry per CDR3 protein, called by TCRdb with MiXCR from the 5' RACE reads. The data show about 290,000 distinct CDR3 sequences, with about a sixth seen just once and 23% held by the top ten. The sample consisted of PBMCs or a T cell subset sorted from them (not recorded which). The chain recombines TRBV4-1 with TRBJ2-7; the D gene is possibly TRBD2 (5 bases). The clonotype comes from a man in his late teens or twenties who had mild COVID-19 (a few samples of this study predate the infection). Cell type and time point are not known. The CDR3: CASSQERGTPVYEQYF. The CDR3 nucleotides are TGCGCCAGCAGCCAAGAACGGGGAACACCTGTTTACGAGCAGTACTTC.